Only a few counts were recorded for the clone carrying this T cell receptor beta chain. The data stem from a study of blood T cell repertoires in COVID-19. The overall study: From the United States, Italy and Spain came samples of acute and convalescent COVID-19. T cells, B-cell-depleted T cells, or PBMCs provided the cDNA or gDNA that served as material.

Sequencing was performed with immunoSEQ multiplex PCR; in TCRdb, only in-frame clones are kept and a portion is missing. The table records 95,000 or so clones, 84% of them present only once. Germline V gene data show CDR1 as LNHDA and CDR2 as SQIVND (reference sequence). The CDR3 contains 15 residues. V was cut by 3 bases and J by 7 bases, with 18 bases left in between. This TCR derives from a human donor in a cohort sampled during active COVID-19. The V gene is TRBV19, the J gene TRBJ1-2; D might be TRBD1 (6 bases). The material sequenced was peripheral blood. The CDR3 loop is CASSIPITGFSGYTF. In DNA form, the CDR3 reads TGTGCCAGTAGTATCCCAATCACAGGGTTCTCTGGCTACACCTTC. Variable domain in full (rest from reference TRBV19 and TRBJ1-2): DGGITQSPKYLFRKEGQNVTLSCEQNLNHDAMYWYRQDPGQGLRLIYYSQIVNDFQKGDIAEGYSVSREKKESFPLTVTSAQKNPTAFYLCASSIPITGFSGYTFGSGTRLTVV.